The subject of this entry is one TCR beta chain. The CDR3 spans 13 residues. CDR1 is SQVTM and CDR2 is ANQGSEA in the germline V gene. The junction had 4 bases not matched to a gene; V was cut back by 5 bases and J by 3 bases. This specimen comes from a study of T cell responses to AZD1222 COVID-19 vaccine. Overall study context: Recipients boosted at about 4 weeks or about 12 weeks are pooled.

Clones were sequenced by immunoSEQ multiplex PCR, and TCRdb holds only the in-frame ones, with some missing. This table has approximately 190,000 clones, over 80% appearing once. The V and J genes are TRBV29-1 and TRBJ2-3; 8 nucleotides match TRBD2. This sequence originates from an adult in good health. Sequences were derived from peripheral blood, sampled on day 0 of AZD1222 vaccination. The CDR3 coding sequence is TGCAGCGTTCGGGCGGGGGGTACAGATACGCAGTATTTT. Translated, it gives CSVRAGGTDTQYF.